This T cell receptor (beta chain) originates from a study of T cells in Graves' hyperthyroidism and ophthalmopathy. RNA transcripts gave rise to amplified TCR beta CDR3 regions. Initially, a first-round RT-PCR of the TCR CDR3 employed the HTBI primer set. TCRdb re-derived calls from the multiplex PCR reads in MiXCR, one entry per CDR3 protein. This sample yields 300,000 to 400,000 distinct CDR3 sequences, of which roughly 15% are seen a single time; around a fifth belongs to the top ten. This CDR3 spans 13 amino acids. Germline values: CDR1 GTSNPN, CDR2 SVGIG (reference sequence). Deletions cut 8 bases from V and 0 bases from J, with 13 bases between. This clonotype was recorded at least ten times. The antigen is not known. Notes on the study in general: Most expanded thyroid clonotypes above 0.001 recurred in blood.

The V call is TRBV30, the J call TRBJ1-1; D may be TRBD1 (5 bases). Sample: blood. The TCR was taken from a woman in her twenties or thirties with Graves' ophthalmopathy. The CDR3 nucleotides are TGTGCCCGGCAACAGGTCATGAACACTGAAGCTTTCTTT. Translation gives CARQQVMNTEAFF.